The 10 T cell receptor beta chains below were found in one sample sequenced in a study of T cell changes during pregnancy in multiple sclerosis. The assay was immunoSEQ multiplex PCR, and TCRdb's table has in-frame clones only and misses some. The data contain about 23,000 clones, around nine tenths of them singletons. Sequences were derived from CD8+ T cells from peripheral blood mononuclear cells, sampled in the first trimester of pregnancy. All receptors come from a female donor with multiple sclerosis, enrolled in a pregnancy study.

The rearrangement uses TRBV9 and TRBJ2-2; D is unclear. The V gene lost 7 bases and the J gene lost 7 bases, with 11 bases spanning the gap. CDR1 is SGDLS and CDR2 is YYNGEE in the germline V gene. The CDR3 runs to 12 residues. CDR3 coding DNA: TGTGCCAGCGCCTCCGGGTACGGGGAGCTGTTTTTT. Amino acids: CASASGYGELFF. The full variable domain, completed using reference TRBV9 and TRBJ2-2, is DSGVTQTPKHLITATGQRVTLRCSPRSGDLSVYWYQQSLDQGLQFLIQYYNGEERAKGNILERFSAQQFPDLHSELNLSSLELGDSALYFCASASGYGELFFGEGSRLTVL.

This chain joins TRBV27 and TRBJ1-5; weak D call: TRBD1 (5 bases). Trimming cost V 3 bases and J 5 bases, with 11 bases left between them. The V gene's germline CDR1 is MNHEY and CDR2 SMNVEV (reference sequence). CDR3 length: 14 amino acids. For the CDR3, the DNA is TGTGCCAGCAGTTTGGGATGGGGGGATCAGCCCCAGCATTTT. This gives the protein CASSLGWGDQPQHF.

The chain links TRBV7-6 to TRBJ1-2; 7 positions agree with TRBD1. CDR3 length: 12 residues. CDR1 and CDR2 from the germline V gene are SGHVS and FNYEAQ. V shed 5 bases, J shed 8 bases, and the junction held 5 bases outside the gene matches. The CDR3, as DNA: TGTGCCAGCAGCACCCTGGGACAGGGCTACACCTTC. This translates into CASSTLGQGYTF.

The chain joins TRBV9 to TRBJ2-2; 7 bases align to TRBD2. CDR1 and CDR2 from the germline V gene are SGDLS and YYNGEE. V was clipped by 4 bases and J by 5 bases; unmatched bases: 11. This CDR3 is built from 16 residues. CDR3 region: CASSPLRTSRTGELFF. The CDR3 DNA follows: TGTGCCAGCAGCCCCCTCCGGACTAGTCGGACCGGGGAGCTGTTTTTT.

The chain links TRBV27 to TRBJ2-7; maybe TRBD2 (5 bases). The CDR3 runs to 13 residues. Germline lookup yields CDR1 MNHEY and CDR2 SMNVEV (reference sequence). The V and J ends lost 0 bases and 5 bases respectively, with 8 bases between them. The CDR3 loop reads CASSLSRGNEQYF. The CDR3 bases are TGTGCCAGCAGTTTATCACGGGGTAACGAGCAGTACTTC.

The chain carries TRBV5-4 and TRBJ1-2; 8 positions agree with TRBD1. J gave up 6 bases and V 4 bases, and 11 bases lay outside the gene matches. CDR1 is SGHNT and CDR2 is YYREEE in the germline V gene (reference sequence). The CDR3 is made up of 15 amino acids. DNA for the CDR3: TGTGCCAGCAGCGTACAACCAGGGGGCCAGGATGGCTACACCTTC. Protein: CASSVQPGGQDGYTF. The variable domain in full, with the rest retrieved from reference TRBV5-4 and TRBJ1-2, is ETGVTQSPTHLIKTRGQQVTLRCSSQSGHNTVSWYQQALGQGPQFIFQYYREEENGRGNFPPRFSGLQFPNYSSELNVNALELDDSALYLCASSVQPGGQDGYTFGSGTRLTVV.

The J gene is TRBJ2-7, the V gene TRBV11-2, with a possible D match to TRBD2 (5 bases). V gave up 2 bases and J gave up 6 bases, with 11 bases separating them. CDR3 length: 13 amino acids. CDR1 is SGHAT and CDR2 is FQNNGV in the germline V gene. CDR3 nucleotides: TGTGCCAGCAGCTTATCTAGCCGGCGCGAGCAGTACTTC. Protein sequence: CASSLSSRREQYF.

The count of this clone is one. The chain has TRBV11-2 and TRBJ2-7, with D tentatively TRBD1 (5 bases). Trimming left V 0 bases short and J 2 bases short, with 14 bases between. In germline, CDR1 is SGHAT, CDR2 FQNNGV. The CDR3 consists of 16 residues. The CDR3 coding sequence is TGTGCCAGCAGCTTAGACAGGGTCGTGGGCGCCTACGAGCAGTACTTC. It encodes CASSLDRVVGAYEQYF.

In DNA, the CDR3 is TGTGCCAGCAAGGGACATCCTACTGGGGACCAGTACTTC. The encoded protein is CASKGHPTGDQYF. The chain has TRBV2 and TRBJ2-5, with D possibly matching TRBD1 (6 bases). The CDR3 sequence is 13 residues long. The V end was cut by 7 bases, the J end by 10 bases, with 19 bases between. CDR1 and CDR2 from the germline V gene are SNHLY and FYNNEI.

The V gene is TRBV7-9, the J gene TRBJ2-7, with D hard to call. In germline, CDR1 is SEHNR, CDR2 FQNEAQ (reference sequence). The length of the CDR3 is 12 residues. V was clipped by 2 bases and J by 2 bases, with 4 bases between them. The CDR3 protein is CASSLRPYEQYF. DNA of the CDR3: TGTGCCAGCAGCTTACGTCCCTACGAGCAGTACTTC.